This T cell receptor (beta chain) emerged from a study of T cells in Graves' hyperthyroidism and ophthalmopathy. On this clonotype: Its antigen is currently unknown.

The study's findings and limits: From stable hyperthyroidism, ophthalmopathy was set apart by a 13 V-J model. Model predictions of ophthalmopathy came a median approximately 6.2 months before onset. In the blood, most expanded thyroid clonotypes above 0.001 appeared as well.

The CDR3 regions of TCR beta were amplified from RNA transcripts. RT-PCR in the first round (using the HTBI primer set) targeted the TCR CDR3. Each CDR3 protein gets one entry after TCRdb re-called the multiplex PCR reads with MiXCR. The table records more than 250,000 distinct CDR3 sequences, roughly 15% of them present only once. Every diagnosis used clinical symptoms, serum thyroxine and TRAb, thyroid ultrasound and orbital computed tomography. Sequencing was carried out using blood. This receptor was obtained from a woman aged 50 to 60 with Graves' hyperthyroidism that later progressed to Graves' ophthalmopathy.

CDR3 in DNA: TGCGCCAGCAGCCAAGGCTGGACTAGCGGCTACGAGCAGTACTTC. Translating gives CASSQGWTSGYEQYF. V gene TRBV4-1 combines with J gene TRBJ2-7; TRBD2 agrees at 10 bases. V dropped 1 base and J dropped 3; count of bases not matched to a gene: 3. In germline, CDR1 is MGHRA, CDR2 YSYEKL. The length of the CDR3 is 15 residues.